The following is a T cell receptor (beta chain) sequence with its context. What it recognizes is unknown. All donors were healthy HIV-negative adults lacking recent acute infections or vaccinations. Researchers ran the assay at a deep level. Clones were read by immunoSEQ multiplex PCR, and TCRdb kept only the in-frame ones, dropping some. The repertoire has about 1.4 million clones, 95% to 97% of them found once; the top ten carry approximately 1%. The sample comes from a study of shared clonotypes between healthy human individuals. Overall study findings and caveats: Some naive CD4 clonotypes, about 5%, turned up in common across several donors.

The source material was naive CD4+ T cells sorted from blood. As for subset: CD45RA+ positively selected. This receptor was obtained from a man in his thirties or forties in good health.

CDR3 protein: CASSTLDIQYF. CDR3 nucleotide sequence: TGTGCCAGCAGTACTCTAGACATTCAGTACTTC. The chain carries TRBV2 and TRBJ2-4; D remains ambiguous. Germline V gives CDR1 SNHLY, CDR2 FYNNEI. This CDR3 has 11 amino acids. V lost 5 bases to trimming and J lost 8 bases, with 7 bases between them.